The 24 T cell receptor beta chains below come from one sample, sequenced in a study of CD4 T cells in relation to SARS-CoV-2 and coronaviruses. Method: immunoSEQ multiplex PCR; TCRdb's copy keeps in-frame clones and lacks some. Among tens of thousands of clones listed, about 70% were seen once. Their antigens are not known. CD4+ T cells from unexposed donors were obtained before the COVID-19 pandemic (2011-2018). Isolation of CD4+ T cells took place after roughly nine days in culture. The specimen was CD4+ T cells from PBMCs, cultured in vitro. Every receptor here comes from a human donor in good health.

This clone appeared once. V is TRBV10-3 and J is TRBJ2-7; 11 bases map to TRBD2. The CDR3 loop spans 14 amino acids. Germline loops: CDR1 ENHRY, CDR2 SYGVKD. Losses at the gene ends were 6 bases for V and 3 bases for J; bases not matched to a gene: 4. The CDR3 DNA follows: TGTGCCATCAGACCCGGGACTAGCGGCTACGAGCAGTACTTC. It codes for CAIRPGTSGYEQYF.

The CDR3 region has the DNA TGTGCCACCATGTCGGACGAGCAGTACTTC. The encoded protein is CATMSDEQYF. The V call is TRBV10-3, the J call TRBJ2-7; D unresolved. The CDR3 is made up of 10 amino acids. V lost 10 bases to trimming and J lost 5 bases, with 9 bases between them. Germline assignment: CDR1 ENHRY and CDR2 SYGVKD.

The chain joins TRBV18 to TRBJ1-4; D is undetermined. Germline values: CDR1 KGHSH, CDR2 LQKENI. The CDR3 consists of 13 residues. Trimming removed 1 base from V and 8 bases from J, with 8 bases in between. The CDR3 DNA sequence: TGTGCCAGCTCACCACTGGAAGGGGAAAAACTGTTTTTT. It is translated as CASSPLEGEKLFF.

This clone was detected a few times. The V call is TRBV7-9, the J call TRBJ2-2; 10 positions match TRBD1. Germline CDR1 and CDR2: SEHNR and FQNEAQ (reference sequence). V shed 6 bases and J 8 bases; nucleotides not matched to a gene: 9. The CDR3 spans 15 residues. CDR3: CASRTGTGVWGELFF. The DNA of the CDR3 is TGTGCCAGCAGAACCGGGACAGGGGTCTGGGGGGAGCTGTTTTTT.

This clone was picked up a small number of times. The chain carries TRBV7-2 and TRBJ2-7; 12 bases are shared with TRBD2. Losses at the gene ends were 4 bases for V and 7 bases for J; bases not matched to a gene: 8. Germline V gene lookup returns CDR1 SGHTA and CDR2 FQGNSA. The CDR3 is made up of 15 amino acids. The CDR3 loop reads CASSSTSGRTGEQYF. The CDR3 DNA sequence: TGTGCCAGCAGCTCGACTAGCGGGAGAACGGGAGAGCAGTACTTC.

V gene TRBV5-1 combines with J gene TRBJ2-5; D is undetermined. V lost 4 bases to trimming and J lost 0 bases, with 4 bases between them. CDR3 length: 12 amino acids. Germline-derived CDR1 and CDR2 are SGHRS and YFSETQ. The CDR3 loop is CASSTNQETQYF. The DNA of the CDR3 is TGCGCCAGCAGCACCAACCAAGAGACCCAGTACTTC.

This chain uses TRBV6-5 with TRBJ1-1; no firm D call. CDR1 is MNHEY, CDR2 SVGAGI, per germline. The CDR3 consists of 13 residues. V was trimmed by 0 bases and J by 3 bases, leaving 5 bases between them. The chain's CDR3 is CASSYSRDTEAFF. The DNA of the CDR3 is TGTGCCAGCAGTTACTCCCGTGACACTGAAGCTTTCTTT.

The chain joins TRBV18 to TRBJ1-4; D perhaps matches TRBD1 (6 bases). The length of the CDR3 is 16 residues. Germline values: CDR1 KGHSH, CDR2 LQKENI. V was clipped by 5 bases and J by 0 bases, with 13 bases between them. CDR3 protein: CASSTGTQTTNEKLFF. Written as DNA, the CDR3 is TGTGCCAGCTCAACCGGGACACAGACAACTAATGAAAAACTGTTTTTT.

The rearrangement joins TRBV5-1 to TRBJ1-1; 8 bases fit TRBD1. The length of the CDR3 is 13 residues. With V trimmed by 7 bases and J by 1 base, 3 bases remained unmatched. Germline lookup yields CDR1 SGHRS and CDR2 YFSETQ. The CDR3 region is CASSGQGNTEAFF. CDR3 bases: TGCGCCAGCTCCGGACAGGGGAACACTGAAGCTTTCTTT.

This clone was observed a handful of times. The rearrangement links TRBV11-2 to TRBJ1-6; D call uncertain. V was pared by 6 bases and J by 9 bases, with 15 bases between. The germline CDR1 and CDR2 sequences are SGHAT and FQNNGV. The CDR3 covers 14 residues. In nucleotides, the CDR3 is TGTGCCAGCAGACCCATTACAGTGGGTTCACCCCTCCACTTT. Residues: CASRPITVGSPLHF.

This clone was detected a few times. The chain recombines TRBV27 with TRBJ2-3; D is unclear. V gave up 8 bases and J gave up 6 bases, with 9 bases separating them. Germline V gene sequence: CDR1 MNHEY, CDR2 SMNVEV (reference sequence). The length of the CDR3 is 11 residues. CDR3 nucleotides: TGTGCCAGCGCTATCGGGGATACGCAGTATTTT. Residues: CASAIGDTQYF.

V is TRBV3-1 (or the pseudogene TRBV3-2) and J is TRBJ2-1; the match to TRBD1 covers 9 bases. The CDR3 spans 16 residues. Germline V gives CDR1 LGHDT, CDR2 YNNKEL (reference sequence). The V and J ends lost 4 bases and 2 bases, in that order; junction bases with no gene match: 6. The DNA for the CDR3 is TGTGCCAGCAGCCTTTCGGACAGGGGCACCTACAATGAGCAGTTCTTC. Translated, it gives CASSLSDRGTYNEQFF.

V usage is TRBV29-1 and J usage is TRBJ2-1; 11 bases match TRBD2. Per germline, CDR1 SQVTM and CDR2 ANQGSEA. V shed 7 bases, J shed 0 bases, and the junction held 11 bases outside the gene matches. The CDR3 totals 17 residues. The CDR3 loop is CSAQQASGGNSYNEQFF. The CDR3 nucleotides are TGCAGCGCCCAACAAGCTAGCGGGGGGAACTCCTACAATGAGCAGTTCTTC.

CDR3 residues: CASSARAGGYEQYF. CDR3 in DNA: TGTGCCAGCAGCGCAAGAGCGGGGGGCTACGAGCAGTACTTC. The V and J genes are TRBV27 and TRBJ2-7; TRBD2 aligns across 9 bases. CDR3 length equals 14 residues. The germline V gene has CDR1 MNHEY and CDR2 SMNVEV (reference sequence). Unmatched junction bases numbered 6, after V lost 6 bases and J lost 3 bases.

The chain recombines TRBV7-2 with TRBJ1-1, with 8 positions matching TRBD1. Trimming cost V 2 bases and J 3 bases; bases outside gene matches: 2. Germline-derived CDR1 and CDR2 are SGHTA and FQGNSA. The CDR3 runs 14 residues. The CDR3 protein is CASSLQGADTEAFF. CDR3 nucleotides: TGTGCCAGCAGCTTACAGGGGGCTGACACTGAAGCTTTCTTT.

This clone was counted a single time. Sequence at one end of the junction differs from germline and may be a read error. The J gene is TRBJ2-1, the V gene TRBV19; 9 bases are a match to TRBD2. The germline gives CDR1 LNHDA, CDR2 SQIVND (reference sequence). The CDR3 runs to 15 residues. The CDR3 reads CASRIAGETYNEQFF. In DNA, the CDR3 is TGTGCCAGTAGGATAGCGGGGGAGACCTACAATGAGCAGTTCTTC. Variable domain in full (rest from reference TRBV19 and TRBJ2-1): DGGITQSPKYLFRKEGQNVTLSCEQNLNHDAMYWYRQDPGQGLRLIYYSQIVNDFQKGDIAEGYSVSREKKESFPLTVTSAQKNPTAFYLCASRIAGETYNEQFFGPGTRLTVL.

CDR3 in DNA: TGTGCCAGTAGTCTCTCCGGGACACCCGGCCGGTTCTTC. Its translation: CASSLSGTPGRFF. The chain links TRBV19 to TRBJ2-1; a weak D match, TRBD1 (6 bases). V lost 5 bases, J lost 15 bases, and 20 bases lay in between. CDR1 is LNHDA, CDR2 SQIVND, per germline (reference sequence). This CDR3 spans 13 amino acids.

In this sample, this clone turned up a few times. The rearrangement joins TRBV5-8 to TRBJ2-2; D possibly matches TRBD1 or TRBD2 (5 bases each). Trimming shortened V by 2 bases and J by 3 bases, and 14 bases separated the two germline ends. The CDR3 is made up of 16 amino acids. The germline gives CDR1 SGHTS, CDR2 YDEGEE. CDR3 amino acids: CASSFVQVGHTGELFF. DNA of the CDR3: TGTGCCAGCAGCTTTGTCCAGGTGGGACACACCGGGGAGCTGTTTTTT.

The rearrangement links TRBV1 to TRBJ2-5; the D call TRBD1 from the table was never checked on the DNA. TRBV1 has pseudogene status. The CDR3 spans 18 residues. The CDR3 sequence: CTSSQEQGIGMLGETQYF. CDR3 bases: TGCACCAGCAGCCAAGAACAGGGTATCGGGATGCTGGGGGAGACCCAGTACTTC.

This chain joins TRBV11-3 and TRBJ2-5; D is possibly TRBD2 (7 bases). Trimming removed 5 bases at V and 5 bases at J, with 18 bases between. Germline loops: CDR1 SGHNT, CDR2 YENEEA. CDR3 size: 15 residues. CDR3 nucleotides: TGTGCCAGCAGCCCGGAATACGGGGGGCATGAGACCCAGTACTTC. Translation: CASSPEYGGHETQYF.

V and J are TRBV2 and TRBJ1-3, with TRBD1 as a possible D gene (5 bases). The germline gives CDR1 SNHLY, CDR2 FYNNEI. The V end was cut by 2 bases, the J end by 4 bases, with 12 bases between. The length of the CDR3 is 15 residues. In DNA, the CDR3 is TGTGCCAGCAGTGAATTCGGGCAGGGAGGAAACACCATATATTTT. This translates into CASSEFGQGGNTIYF. Full variable domain (remainder filled in from reference TRBV2 and TRBJ1-3): EPEVTQTPSHQVTQMGQEVILRCVPISNHLYFYWYRQILGQKVEFLVSFYNNEISEKSEIFDDQFSVERPDGSNFTLKIRSTKLEDSAMYFCASSEFGQGGNTIYFGEGSWLTVV.

There are a few counts of this clone. The J gene is TRBJ1-1, the V gene TRBV7-9; D is unresolved. The CDR3 is 14 residues long. The V gene's germline CDR1 is SEHNR and CDR2 FQNEAQ (reference sequence). V was cut by 3 bases and J by 2 bases, with 10 bases left in between. CDR3 region: CASSFLLGNTEAFF. In DNA, the CDR3 is TGTGCCAGCAGCTTCTTATTGGGAAACACTGAAGCTTTCTTT.

The J gene is TRBJ2-7, the V gene TRBV28; maybe TRBD2 (6 bases). From germline, CDR1 is MDHEN and CDR2 SYDVKM. The CDR3 is 13 residues long. The V and J ends lost 8 bases and 1 base respectively, with 12 bases between them. CDR3 protein: CASVRGSSYEQYF. The CDR3 DNA reads TGTGCCAGCGTTCGGGGGTCTTCCTACGAGCAGTACTTC.

The gene calls are TRBV9 and TRBJ1-1; 7 nucleotides agree with TRBD1. J gave up 4 bases and V 3 bases, and 12 bases lay outside the gene matches. CDR1 and CDR2 (germline): SGDLS, YYNGEE. The CDR3 is 16 residues long. The CDR3 loop reads CASSARQASGGTEAFF. The CDR3 DNA reads as TGTGCCAGCAGCGCCAGACAGGCCTCAGGGGGCACTGAAGCTTTCTTT.